This TCR beta chain stems from a study of cytomegalovirus exposure and HLA in healthy donors. Across the study: T cells numbering about 179 million yielded 95 million to 140 million unique TCR beta sequences in an earlier analysis. The early release's HLA-typed donors yielded tens of millions of unique TCRs.

Per the germline V gene, CDR1 is SGHNT and CDR2 is YYREEE (reference sequence). The CDR3 loop spans 15 amino acids. PCR used 60 Vbeta primers and 13 Jbeta primers. Some clones are missing from TCRdb's copy, which holds only in-frame ones; the method was immunoSEQ multiplex PCR. This repertoire shows 150,000 to 200,000 clones, roughly 84% found once; its top ten account for around 0.24%. Points from the study as a whole: Common viral pathogens were later found to be apparently linked to several of the most significant clusters. The study put about 180 TCR beta chains on its list as cytomegalovirus-associated.

A note on this clone: The antigen is undetermined. The junction departs from the called germline gene at one end, perhaps through a read error.

The receptor comes from a boy younger than 18 in good health and CMV-seronegative. Sequenced material: PBMCs. V gene TRBV5-4 combines with J gene TRBJ1-6; 8 bases are shared with TRBD1. DNA for the CDR3: TGTGCCAGCAGCTTGTCAGGGGGCGCGAATTCATCCCTCCACTTT. This sequence encodes CASSLSGGANSSLHF.